This TCR beta chain was sequenced for a study of control samples from healthy donors and cancer patients. In its sample, this clone was seen once. Trimming at V came to 4 bases and at J to 6 bases, leaving 11 bases not matched to a gene. Germline-derived CDR1 and CDR2 are KGHSH and LQKENI. The CDR3 is 15 residues long. Data came from immunoSEQ multiplex PCR; TCRdb stores just in-frame clones and leaves some out. The sample consists of 80,000 to 100,000 clones, about 91% of them appearing once. The chain links TRBV18 to TRBJ2-7; 8 nucleotides agree with TRBD2. This TCR derives from a man younger than 40 in good health. Material for sequencing was blood. Here the CDR3 reads CASSLTGGDLSEQYF. Written as DNA, the CDR3 is TGTGCCAGCTCACTCACGGGGGGGGATCTCTCCGAGCAGTACTTC.